This section outlines one T cell receptor (beta chain) sequence together with its context. The antigen is not known. This sample was taken from a study of radiotherapy plus CTLA-4 blockade in lung cancer. Study findings and constraints: An expansion of tumor-derived TCR clones occurred in blood after radiotherapy plus ipilimumab.

Method: immunoSEQ multiplex PCR; TCRdb's copy keeps in-frame clones and lacks some. The sample gives approximately 95,000 clones, more than 75% of which show up once; roughly 3.5% is in the top ten. Germline loops: CDR1 SNHLY, CDR2 FYNNEI. This CDR3 spans 12 amino acids. Trimming took off 9 bases at V and 1 base at J, with 7 bases between the two ends. Sequences were derived from peripheral blood, sampled from a patient treated with radiotherapy plus ipilimumab. The source is a human donor with non-small cell lung cancer who had a partial response to radiotherapy plus ipilimumab. The chain couples TRBV2 to TRBJ1-5; possible D gene TRBD1, 6 bases. Here the CDR3 reads CARGQSNQPQHF. The CDR3 DNA follows: TGTGCCAGAGGACAGAGCAATCAGCCCCAGCATTTT.